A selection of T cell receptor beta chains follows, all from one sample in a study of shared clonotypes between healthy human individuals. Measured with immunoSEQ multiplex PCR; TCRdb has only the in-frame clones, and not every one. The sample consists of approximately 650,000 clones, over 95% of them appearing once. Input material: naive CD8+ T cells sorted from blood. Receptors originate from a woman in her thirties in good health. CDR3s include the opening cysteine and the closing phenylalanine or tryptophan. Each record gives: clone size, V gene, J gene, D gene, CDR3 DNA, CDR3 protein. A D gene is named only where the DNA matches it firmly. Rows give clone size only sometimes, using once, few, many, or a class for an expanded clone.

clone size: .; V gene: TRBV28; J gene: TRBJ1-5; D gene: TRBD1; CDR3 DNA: TGTGCCAGCAGACTTAAGACAGGGCCCGTGGGCAATCAGCCCCAGCATTTT; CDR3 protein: CASRLKTGPVGNQPQHF
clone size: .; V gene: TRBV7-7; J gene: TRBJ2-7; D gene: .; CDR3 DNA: TGTGCCAGCAGCCCCGGGACGGACTACGAGCAGTACTTC; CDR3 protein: CASSPGTDYEQYF
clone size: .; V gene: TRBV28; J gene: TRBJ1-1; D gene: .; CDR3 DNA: TGTGCCAGCAGTTTGCAAGGGACTGAAGCTTTCTTT; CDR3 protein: CASSLQGTEAFF
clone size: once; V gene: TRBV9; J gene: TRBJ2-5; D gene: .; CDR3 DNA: TGTGCCAGCAGCGCTTACAGGGATCAAGAGACCCAGTACTTC; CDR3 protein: CASSAYRDQETQYF
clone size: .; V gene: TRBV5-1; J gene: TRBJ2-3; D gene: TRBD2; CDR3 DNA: TGCGCCAGCAGCTTGGAAGGTAGCGGGAGCCTCCGCACAGATACGCAGTATTTT; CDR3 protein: CASSLEGSGSLRTDTQYF
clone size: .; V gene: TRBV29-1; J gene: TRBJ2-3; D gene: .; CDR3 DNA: TGCAGCGTTGAAGGCGCCTTCCCAATACCCACAGATACGCAGTATTTT; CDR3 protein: CSVEGAFPIPTDTQYF
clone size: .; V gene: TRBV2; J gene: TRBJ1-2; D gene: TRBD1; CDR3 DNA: TGTGCCAGCAGTGAAGCCGGGACAGTTAACTATGGCTACACCTTC; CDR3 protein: CASSEAGTVNYGYTF
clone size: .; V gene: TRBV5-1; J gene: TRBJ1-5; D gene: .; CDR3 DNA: TGCGCCAGCAGCTTGACAGAGAATCAGCCCCAGCATTTT; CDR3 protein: CASSLTENQPQHF
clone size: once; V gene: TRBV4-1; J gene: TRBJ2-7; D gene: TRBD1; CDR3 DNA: TGCGCCAGCAGCCAAGAGGGACAGGGGGTGGCCTACGAGCAGTACTTC; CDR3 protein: CASSQEGQGVAYEQYF
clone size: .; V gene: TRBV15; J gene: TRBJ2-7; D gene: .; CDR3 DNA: TGTGCCACCAGCATTATAAGGGGGACTATTTCCTACGAGCAGTACTTC; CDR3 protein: CATSIIRGTISYEQYF
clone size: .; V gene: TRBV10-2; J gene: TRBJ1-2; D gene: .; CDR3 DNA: TGCGCCAGCAGTGAGTCCCCGGACTATGGCTACACCTTC; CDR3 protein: CASSESPDYGYTF
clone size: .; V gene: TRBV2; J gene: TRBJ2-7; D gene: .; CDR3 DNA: TGTGCCAGCAGTGAAAAGGTCCCGCGCTTCTGCGAGCAGTACTTC; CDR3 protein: CASSEKVPRFCEQYF
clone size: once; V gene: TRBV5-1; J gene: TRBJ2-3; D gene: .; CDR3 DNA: TGCGCCAGCTGCCTCGGAGGCTCTAGCACAGATACGCAGTATTTT; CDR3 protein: CASCLGGSSTDTQYF
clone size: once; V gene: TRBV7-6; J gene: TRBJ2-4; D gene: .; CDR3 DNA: TGTGCCAGCAGCACAGGACTTATGGAAGGGATTCAGTACTTC; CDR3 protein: CASSTGLMEGIQYF
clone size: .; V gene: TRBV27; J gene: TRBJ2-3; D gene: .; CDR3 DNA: TGTGCCAGCAGTTTGGCGCCCCTAGGGGCAAGCACAGATACGCAGTATTTT; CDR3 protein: CASSLAPLGASTDTQYF
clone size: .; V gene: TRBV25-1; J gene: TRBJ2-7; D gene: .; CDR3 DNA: TGTGCCAGCGGGAGGGACAGTAACTACGAGCAGTACTTC; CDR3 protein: CASGRDSNYEQYF
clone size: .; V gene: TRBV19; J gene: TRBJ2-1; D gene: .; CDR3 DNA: TGTGCCAGTAGCCTAGCAGAGGGACTTGAGCAGTTCTTC; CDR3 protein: CASSLAEGLEQFF
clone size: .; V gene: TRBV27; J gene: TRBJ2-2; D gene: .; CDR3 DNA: TGTGCCAGCAGTTTCGGGACCACCGGGGAGCTGTTTTTT; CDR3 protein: CASSFGTTGELFF
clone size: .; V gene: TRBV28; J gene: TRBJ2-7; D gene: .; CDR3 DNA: TGTGCCAGCACCCCCCGAGGGGCTTACTACGAGCAGTACTTC; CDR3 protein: CASTPRGAYYEQYF
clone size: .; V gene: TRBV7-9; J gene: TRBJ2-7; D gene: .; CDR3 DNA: TGTGCCAGCAGCCCAGAGAAGTCGGGGACCTACGAGCAGTACTTC; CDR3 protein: CASSPEKSGTYEQYF
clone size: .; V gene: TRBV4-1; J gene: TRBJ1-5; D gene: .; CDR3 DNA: TGCGCCAGCAGCCAAGAGTATCTACAGGAGGGGCTTATTCAGCCCCAGCATTTT; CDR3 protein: CASSQEYLQEGLIQPQHF
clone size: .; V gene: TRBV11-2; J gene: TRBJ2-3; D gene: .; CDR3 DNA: TGTGCCAGCAGCCTCGTGGGCGCGACGCAGTATTTT; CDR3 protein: CASSLVGATQYF
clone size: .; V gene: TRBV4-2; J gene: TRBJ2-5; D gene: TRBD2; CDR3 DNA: TGTGCCAGCAGCCAAGGTGGTGGAGGCCGGCGGGAGGGGAGGACCCAGTACTTC; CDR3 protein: CASSQGGGGRREGRTQYF
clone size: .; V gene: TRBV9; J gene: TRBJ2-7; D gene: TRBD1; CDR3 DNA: TGTGCCAGCAGCCCTTGGACAGGGCTCTACGAGCAGTACTTC; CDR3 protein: CASSPWTGLYEQYF
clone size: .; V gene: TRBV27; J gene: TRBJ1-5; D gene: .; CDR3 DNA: TGTGCCAGCAGTCCACTTACTGGGACGGGGAGCAATCAGCCCCAGCATTTT; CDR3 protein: CASSPLTGTGSNQPQHF
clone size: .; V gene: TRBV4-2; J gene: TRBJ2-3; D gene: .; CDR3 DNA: TGTGCCAGCAGCCAATCCTCCGGGATGACTAGCACAGATACGCAGTATTTT; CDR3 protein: CASSQSSGMTSTDTQYF
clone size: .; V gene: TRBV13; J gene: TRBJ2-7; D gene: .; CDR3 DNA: TGTGCCAGCAGCCGCACGACAGGTGATACTTACGAGCAGTACTTC; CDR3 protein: CASSRTTGDTYEQYF
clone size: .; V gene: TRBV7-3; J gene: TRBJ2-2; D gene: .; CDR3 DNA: TGTGCCAGCAGCTCCCTAGCTTTGGGGGCGAACACCGGGGAGCTGTTTTTT; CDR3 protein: CASSSLALGANTGELFF
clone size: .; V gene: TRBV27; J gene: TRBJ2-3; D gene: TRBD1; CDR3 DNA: TGTGCCAGCAGTTTAGCGGACAGGGGGCTCGATACGCAGTATTTT; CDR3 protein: CASSLADRGLDTQYF
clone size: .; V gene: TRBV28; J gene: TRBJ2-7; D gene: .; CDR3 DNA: TGTGCCAGCAGTCACCGAGGGGGTTACGAGCAGTACTTC; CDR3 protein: CASSHRGGYEQYF
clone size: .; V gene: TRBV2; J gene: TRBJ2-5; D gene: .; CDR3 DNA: TGTGCCAGCAGTGAAAAGCGTCCTATCCAAGAGACCCAGTACTTC; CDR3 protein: CASSEKRPIQETQYF
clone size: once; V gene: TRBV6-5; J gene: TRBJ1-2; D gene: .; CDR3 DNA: TGTGCCAGCAGTGAACAGGGCTATGGCTACACCTTC; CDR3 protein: CASSEQGYGYTF
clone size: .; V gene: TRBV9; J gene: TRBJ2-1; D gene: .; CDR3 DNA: TGTGCCAGCAGCGAGGGTAACTCCTACAATGAGCAGTTCTTC; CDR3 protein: CASSEGNSYNEQFF
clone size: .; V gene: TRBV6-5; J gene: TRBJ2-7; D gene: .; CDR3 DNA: TGTGCCAGCAAACCCTCGGGGGAGGCCCCCTACGAGCAGTACTTC; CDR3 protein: CASKPSGEAPYEQYF
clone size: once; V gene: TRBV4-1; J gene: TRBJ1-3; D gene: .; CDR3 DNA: TGCGCCAGCAGCCAAGACCCCTCTGGAAACACCATATATTTT; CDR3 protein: CASSQDPSGNTIYF
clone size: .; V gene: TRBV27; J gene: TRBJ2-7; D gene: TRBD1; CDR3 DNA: TGTGCCAGCAGAACAGGGGGCAACTACGAGCAGTACTTC; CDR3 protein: CASRTGGNYEQYF
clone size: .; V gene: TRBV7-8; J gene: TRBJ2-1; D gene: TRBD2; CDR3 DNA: TGTGCCAGCAGCTTAGGTCCTAGCGGGAGGGCCTACAATGAGCAGTTCTTC; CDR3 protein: CASSLGPSGRAYNEQFF
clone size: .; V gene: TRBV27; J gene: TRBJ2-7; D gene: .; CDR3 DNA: TGTGCCAGCAGTTTAAGGGGCAGAAACTACGAGCAGTACTTC; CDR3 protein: CASSLRGRNYEQYF
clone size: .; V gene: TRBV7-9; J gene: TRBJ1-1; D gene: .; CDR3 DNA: TGTGCCAGCACCCACGACCCGGGAGACACTGAAGCTTTCTTT; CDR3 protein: CASTHDPGDTEAFF
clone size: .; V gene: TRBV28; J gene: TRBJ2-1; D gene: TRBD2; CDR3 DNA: TGTGCCAGCAGTACCCCATGGCGGGAGGCTTTCAATGAGCAGTTCTTC; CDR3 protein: CASSTPWREAFNEQFF
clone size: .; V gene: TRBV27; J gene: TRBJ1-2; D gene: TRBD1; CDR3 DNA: TGTGCCAGTAAAACAGGGGCTAATGGCTACACCTTC; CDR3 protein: CASKTGANGYTF